The T cell receptor beta chain under discussion was sequenced for a study of blood T cell repertoires in COVID-19. For the study at large: Italy, Spain and the United States were the sources of the convalescent and acute COVID-19 samples. The cDNA or gDNA used as material had been derived from T cells, B-cell-depleted T cells, or PBMCs.

In the original analysis: Reference gene primer amplification in the assay estimated nucleated cell counts. Libraries were prepared by immunoSEQ multiplex PCR; TCRdb keeps only in-frame clonotypes and omits some of them. Clone size and V and J calls were adopted from that table, with D and trimming inferred from the DNA. The profile shows some 130,000 clones, more than 60% of them singletons. The sequence was collected from an elderly man with acute or convalescent COVID-19. The sequencing input was peripheral blood.

This CDR3 reads CASSRGVATNEKLFF. The CDR3 bases are TGTGCCAGCAGCCGGGGGGTTGCAACTAATGAAAAACTGTTTTTT. The chain combines TRBV11-2 with TRBJ1-4, with D possibly being TRBD1 (5 bases). This CDR3 comprises 15 residues. V was cut by 5 bases and J by 0 bases, with 10 bases left in between. CDR1 and CDR2 from the germline V gene are SGHAT and FQNNGV.